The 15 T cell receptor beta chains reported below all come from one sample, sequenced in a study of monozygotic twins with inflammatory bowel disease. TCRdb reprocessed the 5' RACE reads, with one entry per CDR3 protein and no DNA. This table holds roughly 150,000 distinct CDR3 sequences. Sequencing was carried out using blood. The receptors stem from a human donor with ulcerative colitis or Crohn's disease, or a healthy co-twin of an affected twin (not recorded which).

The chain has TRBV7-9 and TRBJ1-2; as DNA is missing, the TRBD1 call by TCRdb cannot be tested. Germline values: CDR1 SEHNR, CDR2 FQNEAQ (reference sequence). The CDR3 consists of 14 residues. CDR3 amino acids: CASSLPGQRDGYTF.

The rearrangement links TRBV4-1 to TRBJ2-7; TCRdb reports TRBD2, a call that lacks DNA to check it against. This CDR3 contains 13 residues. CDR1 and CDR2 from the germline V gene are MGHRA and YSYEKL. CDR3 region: CASSQSGLREQYF.

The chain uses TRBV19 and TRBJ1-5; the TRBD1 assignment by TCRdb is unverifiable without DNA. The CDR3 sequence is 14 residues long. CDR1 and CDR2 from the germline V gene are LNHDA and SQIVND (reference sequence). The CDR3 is CASSLTVFAQPQHF.

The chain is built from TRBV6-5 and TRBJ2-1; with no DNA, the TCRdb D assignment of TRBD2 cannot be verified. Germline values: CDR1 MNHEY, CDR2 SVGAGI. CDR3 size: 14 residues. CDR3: CASSFRTRGNEQFF.

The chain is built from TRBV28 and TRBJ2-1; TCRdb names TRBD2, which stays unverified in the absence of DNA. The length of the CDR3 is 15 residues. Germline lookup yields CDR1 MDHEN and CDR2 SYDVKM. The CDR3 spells CASSLLGEGGNEQFF.

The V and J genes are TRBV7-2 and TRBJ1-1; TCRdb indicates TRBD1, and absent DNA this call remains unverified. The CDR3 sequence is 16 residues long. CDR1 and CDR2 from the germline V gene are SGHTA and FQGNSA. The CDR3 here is CASSLEQGRGNTEAFF.

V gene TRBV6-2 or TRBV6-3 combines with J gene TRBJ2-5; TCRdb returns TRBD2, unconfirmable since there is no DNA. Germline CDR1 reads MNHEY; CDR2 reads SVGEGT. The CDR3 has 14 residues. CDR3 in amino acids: CASSLQTVQETQYF.

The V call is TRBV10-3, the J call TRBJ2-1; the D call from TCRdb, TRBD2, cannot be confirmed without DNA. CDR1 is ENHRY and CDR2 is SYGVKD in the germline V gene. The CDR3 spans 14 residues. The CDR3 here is CAIGGLAGVNEQFF.

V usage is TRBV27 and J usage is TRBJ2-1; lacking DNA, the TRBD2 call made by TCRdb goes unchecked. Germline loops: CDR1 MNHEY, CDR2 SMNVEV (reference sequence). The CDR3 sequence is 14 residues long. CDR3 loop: CASSQMGLAGEQFF.

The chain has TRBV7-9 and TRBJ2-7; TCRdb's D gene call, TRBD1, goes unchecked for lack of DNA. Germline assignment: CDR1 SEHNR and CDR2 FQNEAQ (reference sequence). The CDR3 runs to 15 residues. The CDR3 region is CASSWGAFTSYEQYF.

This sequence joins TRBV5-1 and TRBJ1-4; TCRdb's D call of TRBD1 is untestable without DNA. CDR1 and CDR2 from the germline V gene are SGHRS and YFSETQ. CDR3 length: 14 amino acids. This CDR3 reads CASSSGTGNEKLFF.

The CDR3 spells CASSVYSNQPQHF. The J gene is TRBJ1-5, the V gene TRBV5-8. The CDR3 totals 13 residues. Germline values: CDR1 SGHTS, CDR2 YDEGEE.

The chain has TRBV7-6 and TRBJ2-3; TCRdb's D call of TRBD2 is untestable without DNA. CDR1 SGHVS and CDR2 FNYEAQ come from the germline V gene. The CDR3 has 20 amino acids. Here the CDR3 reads CASSFRGPSDSRQATDTQYF.

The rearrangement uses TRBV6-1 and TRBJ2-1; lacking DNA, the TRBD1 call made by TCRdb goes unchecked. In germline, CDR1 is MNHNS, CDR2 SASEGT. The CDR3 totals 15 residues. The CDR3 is CASRQGLSSYNEQFF.

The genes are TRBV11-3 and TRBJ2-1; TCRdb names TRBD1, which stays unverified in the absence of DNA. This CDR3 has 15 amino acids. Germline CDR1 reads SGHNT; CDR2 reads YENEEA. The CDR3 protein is CASSRQGSRLNEQFF.